The 32 T cell receptor beta chains listed next were all sequenced from one sample in a study of T cells in Graves' hyperthyroidism and ophthalmopathy. Amplification yielded TCR beta CDR3 regions, with RNA transcripts as the source. When the TCR CDR3 underwent first-round RT-PCR, the HTBI primer set was used. One entry per CDR3 protein, called by TCRdb with MiXCR from the multiplex PCR reads. The sample gives 300,000 to 450,000 distinct CDR3 sequences, approximately 25% of which show up once; around 67% is in the top ten. Material: blood. These TCRs come from a man aged 50 to 59 with Graves' hyperthyroidism.

The chain carries TRBV20-1 and TRBJ2-1, with 12 bases identical to TRBD1. After removal of 6 bases from V and 8 bases from J, the junction contained 14 bases not matched to a gene. This CDR3 has 16 amino acids. CDR1 is DFQATT and CDR2 is SNEGSKA in the germline V gene (reference sequence). The CDR3 DNA is TGCAGTGCCGAGGGATCCGGGACAGGGGGCAGAGATGAGCAGTTCTTC. This gives the protein CSAEGSGTGGRDEQFF.

This clonotype was recorded a few times. This rearrangement joins TRBV6-1 to TRBJ1-4; tentative D call: TRBD1 (6 bases). The CDR3 sequence is 14 residues long. Per germline, CDR1 MNHNS and CDR2 SASEGT. The V end was cut by 6 bases, the J end by 6 bases, with 14 bases between. CDR3 DNA sequence: TGTGCCAGCAGCCCGACAGGTCGGGATGAAAAACTGTTTTTT. As protein: CASSPTGRDEKLFF.

V is TRBV28 and J is TRBJ2-7; maybe TRBD2 (5 bases). From germline, CDR1 is MDHEN and CDR2 SYDVKM. V was clipped by 1 base and J by 6 bases, with 10 bases between them. The CDR3 loop spans 13 amino acids. The CDR3 DNA follows: TGTGCCAGCAGTTTATTCCCGGCGGGCGAGCAGTACTTC. Its translation is CASSLFPAGEQYF.

Points on this clonotype: Sequence at one end of the junction differs from germline and may be a read error. This chain connects TRBV27 to TRBJ1-5; tentatively, D is TRBD1 (5 bases). The CDR3 is made up of 14 amino acids. CDR1 MNHEY and CDR2 SMNVEV come from the germline V gene (reference sequence). For the CDR3, the DNA is TGTGCCATCAGTGACCAGGGCAGCAATCAGCCCCAGCATTTT. Its protein is CAISDQGSNQPQHF.

This clonotype was recorded a few times. This chain connects TRBV3-1 to TRBJ1-2; unclear D gene. Germline V CDR1 and CDR2: LGHDT, YNNKEL (reference sequence). Deletions cut 3 bases from V and 0 bases from J, with 8 bases between. There are 14 residues in the CDR3. The CDR3 is CASSHSAANYGYTF. The CDR3 nucleotides are TGTGCCAGCAGCCATTCGGCAGCTAACTATGGCTACACCTTC.

This chain joins TRBV6-5 and TRBJ1-3; perhaps TRBD1 as D (6 bases). Trimming removed 0 bases at V and 0 bases at J, with 12 bases between. This CDR3 has 17 amino acids. The germline V gene has CDR1 MNHEY and CDR2 SVGAGI. This CDR3 reads CASSYSATGNSGNTIYF. The CDR3 DNA is TGTGCCAGCAGTTACTCGGCGACAGGCAACTCTGGAAACACCATATATTTT.

The sample holds a few counts of this clonotype. This chain joins TRBV6-1 and TRBJ1-6, with 8 bases aligning to TRBD1. The germline gives CDR1 MNHNS, CDR2 SASEGT. Trimming cost V 5 bases and J 7 bases; bases outside gene matches: 7. This CDR3 is built from 15 residues. The CDR3 DNA follows: TGTGCCAGCAGTCCGGGACAGGTCATGAATTCACCCCTCCACTTT. It encodes CASSPGQVMNSPLHF.

This clonotype was detected ten times or more. V gene TRBV3-1 combines with J gene TRBJ2-1; D is uncertain. Germline V gene lookup returns CDR1 LGHDT and CDR2 YNNKEL (reference sequence). Between the trimmed V and J ends, which lost 6 bases and 1 base, there was a span of 10 bases. This CDR3 region has 14 residues. The CDR3 region is CASRKSGSYNEQFF. CDR3 nucleotide sequence: TGTGCCAGCAGAAAATCCGGATCCTACAATGAGCAGTTCTTC.

The table lists this clonotype with a few counts. The chain links TRBV5-1 to TRBJ2-5; TRBD2 matches at 10 bases. The germline V gene has CDR1 SGHRS and CDR2 YFSETQ. This CDR3 is 16 amino acids long. The trim removed 5 bases at V and 5 bases at J, leaving 12 bases unmatched. The chain's CDR3 is CASRQSSGSGGETQYF. In DNA, the CDR3 is TGCGCCAGCAGGCAGTCTAGCGGGAGTGGCGGCGAGACCCAGTACTTC.

The J gene is TRBJ2-2, the V gene TRBV6-1; D assignment may be TRBD1 or TRBD2 (5 bases each). This CDR3 is 16 amino acids long. The V and J ends lost 6 bases and 3 bases respectively, with 17 bases between them. CDR1 is MNHNS, CDR2 SASEGT, per germline. Here the CDR3 reads CASRPWSGPDTGELFF. In DNA form, the CDR3 reads TGTGCCAGCAGGCCCTGGTCGGGGCCGGACACCGGGGAGCTGTTTTTT.

A remark on this clonotype: No conserved phenylalanine or tryptophan ends this CDR3, so it is likely a read error. The chain combines TRBV7-3 with TRBJ2-2; TRBD1 or TRBD2 may be the D gene (7 bases each). The germline V gene has CDR1 SGHTA and CDR2 FQGTGA. Trimming pared 6 bases from V and 5 bases from J, leaving 13 bases between. The CDR3 has 14 amino acids. Here the CDR3 reads CASSWQGGTGELFI. The CDR3 coding sequence is TGTGCCAGCAGTTGGCAGGGGGGGACCGGGGAGCTGTTTATT.

V usage is TRBV29-1 and J usage is TRBJ1-1, with D perhaps TRBD1 (6 bases). The CDR3 totals 13 residues. CDR1 is SQVTM, CDR2 ANQGSEA, per germline. V lost 6 bases to trimming and J lost 4 bases, with 15 bases between them. The CDR3 reads CSVRARGPTEAFF. Written as DNA, the CDR3 is TGCAGCGTCCGGGCCAGGGGTCCCACTGAAGCTTTCTTT.

V usage is TRBV19 and J usage is TRBJ1-1, with D maybe TRBD1 (6 bases). The germline V and J ends were trimmed by 7 bases and 0 bases, with 21 bases remaining between them. The CDR3 length is 17 residues. CDR1 LNHDA and CDR2 SQIVND come from the germline V gene (reference sequence). The CDR3 DNA is TGTGCCAGTATCCCCCTGGGGGGCAGCTATGTGAACACTGAAGCTTTCTTT. Protein product: CASIPLGGSYVNTEAFF. Variable domain in full (rest from reference TRBV19 and TRBJ1-1): DGGITQSPKYLFRKEGQNVTLSCEQNLNHDAMYWYRQDPGQGLRLIYYSQIVNDFQKGDIAEGYSVSREKKESFPLTVTSAQKNPTAFYLCASIPLGGSYVNTEAFFGQGTRLTVV.

V is TRBV6-1 and J is TRBJ2-7; 13 bases are shared with TRBD2. After removal of 6 bases from V and 5 bases from J, the junction contained 7 bases not matched to a gene. Germline assignment: CDR1 MNHNS and CDR2 SASEGT. The length of the CDR3 is 15 residues. CDR3 coding DNA: TGTGCCAGCAGACACGGACTAGCGGGAGATCACGAGCAGTACTTC. This codes for CASRHGLAGDHEQYF.

The V and J genes are TRBV12-3 or TRBV12-4 and TRBJ2-1; D ambiguous. This CDR3 has 16 amino acids. The V end lost 8 bases, the J end lost 4 bases, and 21 bases lay between the germline ends. The CDR3, as DNA: TGTGCCAGCGTTAGCAGCAAGGACCACACTTACAATGAGCAGTTCTTC. Residues: CASVSSKDHTYNEQFF.

The chain recombines TRBV27 with TRBJ2-2, with D uncertain. The V gene's germline CDR1 is MNHEY and CDR2 SMNVEV (reference sequence). This CDR3 contains 14 residues. V shed 5 bases and J shed 1 base, with 8 bases lying between them. The CDR3: CASSLLMNTGELFF. CDR3 DNA sequence: TGTGCCAGCAGTCTTTTAATGAACACCGGGGAGCTGTTTTTT.

The chain combines TRBV12-3 or TRBV12-4 with TRBJ2-4; D unclear. V lost 3 bases and J 8 bases, leaving 17 bases between the germline ends. The length of the CDR3 is 15 residues. DNA of the CDR3: TGTGCCAGCAGTTTCGGCACAAGGGTTGGACACATTCAGTACTTC. Its translation is CASSFGTRVGHIQYF.

In this sample, this clonotype turned up a few times. The rearrangement joins TRBV12-3 or TRBV12-4 to TRBJ2-2; D is uncertain. V lost 5 bases and J lost 4, with 5 bases in between. This CDR3 region has 12 residues. For the CDR3, the DNA is TGTGCCAGCAGTACAACCACCGGGGAGCTGTTTTTT. This translates into CASSTTTGELFF.

The chain joins TRBV7-9 to TRBJ1-2, with D possibly matching TRBD1 (6 bases). The CDR3 extends over 16 amino acids. The germline gives CDR1 SEHNR, CDR2 FQNEAQ (reference sequence). V shed 1 base and J shed 3 bases, with 15 bases lying between them. The CDR3 sequence is CASSLGRRGAHYGYTF. Written as DNA, the CDR3 is TGTGCCAGCAGCTTAGGGCGTCGGGGGGCCCACTATGGCTACACCTTC.

V is TRBV18 and J is TRBJ1-3; D is perhaps TRBD1 (5 bases). This CDR3 has 16 residues. The V gene's germline CDR1 is KGHSH and CDR2 LQKENI. V was pared by 6 bases and J by 0 bases, with 15 bases between. The chain's CDR3 is CASSTKRDPSGNTIYF. The CDR3, as DNA: TGTGCCAGCTCGACCAAGCGGGACCCCTCTGGAAACACCATATATTTT. The full variable domain, completed using reference TRBV18 and TRBJ1-3, is NAGVMQNPRHLVRRRGQEARLRCSPMKGHSHVYWYRQLPEEGLKFMVYLQKENIIDESGMPKERFSAEFPKEGPSILRIQQVVRGDSAAYFCASSTKRDPSGNTIYFGEGSWLTVV.

This rearrangement joins TRBV4-1 to TRBJ2-7; TRBD1 matches 7 bases. In germline, CDR1 is MGHRA, CDR2 YSYEKL. The CDR3 is 14 residues long. V shed 1 base, J shed 2 bases, and the junction held 2 bases outside the gene matches. CDR3 DNA sequence: TGCGCCAGCAGCCAAGTCGACAGGGCCTACGAGCAGTACTTC. Protein product: CASSQVDRAYEQYF.

This clonotype has a count of ten or more. The gene calls are TRBV5-8 and TRBJ2-3; D perhaps matches TRBD2 (6 bases). Germline CDR1 reads SGHTS; CDR2 reads YDEGEE. The CDR3 contains 15 residues. Trimming left V 6 bases short and J 0 bases short, with 14 bases between. The CDR3 reads CASTRIGGSTDTQYF. The CDR3 DNA follows: TGTGCCAGCACGCGCATTGGGGGGAGCACAGATACGCAGTATTTT.

This clonotype has just a few counts. The chain carries TRBV10-3 and TRBJ2-3; 7 bases fit TRBD2. This CDR3 is 14 amino acids long. Trimming removed 4 bases from V and 5 bases from J; junction bases left unmatched: 6. Germline V gene data show CDR1 as ENHRY and CDR2 as SYGVKD. The DNA of the CDR3 is TGTGCCATCAGTGTTGCGGGAGCGGGAGATACGCAGTATTTT. It codes for CAISVAGAGDTQYF.

As concerns this clonotype: A read error may produce the germline difference seen at one junction end. The chain couples TRBV9 to TRBJ2-1, with 8 bases lining up with TRBD2. Germline-derived CDR1 and CDR2 are SGDLS and YYNGEE. The CDR3 covers 15 residues. The CDR3 sequence is CASSATSVFYNDQFF. The CDR3 DNA reads as TGTGCCAGCAGCGCGACTAGCGTATTCTACAATGACCAGTTCTTC. The variable domain in full, completed from reference TRBV9 and TRBJ2-1, reads DSGVTQTPKHLITATGQRVTLRCSPRSGDLSVYWYQQSLDQGLQFLIQYYNGEERAKGNILERFSAQQFPDLHSELNLSSLELGDSALYFCASSATSVFYNDQFFGPGTRLTVL.

This clonotype showed up just a few times. The chain combines TRBV10-1 with TRBJ2-1; D tentatively reads TRBD1 or TRBD2 (5 bases each). This CDR3 has 13 residues. V was trimmed by 3 bases and J by 8 bases, leaving 11 bases between them. Germline assignment: CDR1 WNHNN and CDR2 SYGVQD (reference sequence). The CDR3 here is CASSESGTDEQFF. In nucleotides, the CDR3 is TGCGCCAGCAGTGAATCTGGGACGGATGAGCAGTTCTTC.

This clonotype was picked up a small number of times. V and J are TRBV2 and TRBJ2-1, with 12 bases lining up with TRBD2. J was trimmed by 10 bases and V by 4 bases; bases with no gene match: 11. Per the germline V gene, CDR1 is SNHLY and CDR2 is FYNNEI. CDR3 length equals 16 residues. The DNA for the CDR3 is TGTGCCAGCAGTGCATGGTCGACTAGCGGGAGCCGGGAGCAGTTCTTC. This codes for CASSAWSTSGSREQFF.

This chain uses TRBV12-3 or TRBV12-4 with TRBJ2-3; the D gene is possibly TRBD2 (6 bases). The germline V and J ends were trimmed by 11 bases and 1 base, with 19 bases remaining between them. The CDR3 runs to 15 residues. Here the CDR3 reads CAGIIGLAGTDTQYF. As DNA, the CDR3 is TGTGCCGGCATTATAGGGTTAGCGGGCACAGATACGCAGTATTTT.

Only a few counts were recorded for this clonotype. The rearrangement links TRBV6-2 or TRBV6-3 to TRBJ2-5; D call uncertain. Looked up from germline, CDR1 is MNHEY and CDR2 is SVGEGT. Deletions cut 5 bases from V and 2 bases from J, with 15 bases between. CDR3 length equals 15 residues. The CDR3 DNA is TGTGCCAGCAGTGCCCGCTTGGGAATTCAAGAGACCCAGTACTTC. Its protein is CASSARLGIQETQYF.

This clonotype has a count of ten or more. The V and J genes are TRBV6-2 or TRBV6-3 and TRBJ2-3; a weak D match, TRBD2 (6 bases). The CDR3 covers 13 residues. V dropped 7 bases and J dropped 2 bases, with 10 bases sitting between them. From germline, CDR1 is MNHEY and CDR2 SVGEGT. DNA for the CDR3: TGTGCCAGCACTCGGGACTCCACAGATACGCAGTATTTT. Amino acids: CASTRDSTDTQYF.

The V and J genes are TRBV5-6 and TRBJ2-5; 10 nucleotides line up with TRBD1. CDR1 and CDR2 (germline): SGHDT, YYEEEE. CDR3 length equals 15 residues. Germline trimming cut 2 bases from V and 4 bases from J; bases unmatched to any gene: 5. The DNA for the CDR3 is TGTGCCAGCAGCTTATACGGGACAGGGGCAGAGACCCAGTACTTC. Amino acid sequence: CASSLYGTGAETQYF.

This clonotype was observed many times. This chain uses TRBV18 with TRBJ1-1; D may be TRBD1 (5 bases). Germline V gives CDR1 KGHSH, CDR2 LQKENI. The CDR3 runs 14 residues. Trimming stripped 3 bases from V and 2 bases from J, with 10 bases between. The CDR3 loop reads CASSPGRGNTEAFF. The CDR3 nucleotides read TGTGCCAGCTCACCGGGTAGGGGCAACACTGAAGCTTTCTTT.

This chain links TRBV12-5 with TRBJ2-1, with TRBD1 identical over 7 bases. V lost 3 bases and J lost 3; bases outside the gene matches: 2. CDR1 is LGHNT and CDR2 is FRNRAP in the germline V gene. CDR3 length equals 14 residues. The CDR3 protein is CASGLGTVYNEQFF. CDR3 nucleotides: TGTGCTAGTGGTTTAGGGACAGTCTACAATGAGCAGTTCTTC.